These T cell receptor beta chains were read from a single sample in a study of cytomegalovirus exposure and HLA in healthy donors. The table came from immunoSEQ multiplex PCR; TCRdb's copy has only in-frame clones and leaves some out. The data contain roughly 99,000 clones, around 67% of them singletons. The sample was PBMCs. These receptors all stem from a woman aged 40 to 55 in good health and CMV-seropositive. Both conserved end residues are part of each CDR3. The D gene is left open where the match is weak. Size is omitted from some rows. Given values are once, few, many or a class for expanded clones.

cdr3_nt: TGTGCCATCAGTGACCTAGCGGGGGGGCTAGGGGAGACCCAGTACTTC
cdr3_aa: CAISDLAGGLGETQYF
v_call: TRBV10-3
j_call: TRBJ2-5
d_call: TRBD2
clone_size: .

cdr3_nt: TGTGCCAGCAGCTTTGTAGCGGGGGGGCTGACCGGGGAGCTGTTTTTT
cdr3_aa: CASSFVAGGLTGELFF
v_call: TRBV11-2
j_call: TRBJ2-2
d_call: TRBD2
clone_size: once

cdr3_nt: TGTGCCATCAGGGCGGACAGCCATAACTATGGCTACACCTTC
cdr3_aa: CAIRADSHNYGYTF
v_call: TRBV10-3
j_call: TRBJ1-2
d_call: .
clone_size: .

cdr3_nt: TGTGCCAGCAGCTCCTCTAGCGGGGGCTCCTACAATGAGCAGTTCTTC
cdr3_aa: CASSSSSGGSYNEQFF
v_call: TRBV7-3
j_call: TRBJ2-1
d_call: TRBD2
clone_size: .

cdr3_nt: TGTGCCAGCAGCTTAGGTTCCGGGACAGGGGTCTCACCCCTCCACTTT
cdr3_aa: CASSLGSGTGVSPLHF
v_call: TRBV7-9
j_call: TRBJ1-6
d_call: TRBD1
clone_size: .

cdr3_nt: TGTGCCAGCAGCTTCACAGGGTACACTGAAGCTTTCTTT
cdr3_aa: CASSFTGYTEAFF
v_call: TRBV5-5
j_call: TRBJ1-1
d_call: .
clone_size: .

cdr3_nt: TGTGCCTGGGGCCGTGAGGGACTCTACGAGCAGTACTTC
cdr3_aa: CAWGREGLYEQYF
v_call: TRBV30
j_call: TRBJ2-7
d_call: .
clone_size: .

cdr3_nt: TGTGCTAGCAGCTCTATAAGGACACACCCGAACACTGAAGCTTTCTTT
cdr3_aa: CASSSIRTHPNTEAFF
v_call: TRBV7-7
j_call: TRBJ1-1
d_call: .
clone_size: .

cdr3_nt: TGTGCCAGCAGCGATCAGTTCTTCTATGGCTACACCTTC
cdr3_aa: CASSDQFFYGYTF
v_call: TRBV7-2
j_call: TRBJ1-2
d_call: .
clone_size: .

cdr3_nt: TGCGCCAGCAGCTCGGGGGGGCGGAACACTGAAGCTTTCTTT
cdr3_aa: CASSSGGRNTEAFF
v_call: TRBV5-1
j_call: TRBJ1-1
d_call: .
clone_size: .

cdr3_nt: TGCGCCAGCAGCCAAGATCCTGGCAGGGGCGTCGAGCAGTACTTC
cdr3_aa: CASSQDPGRGVEQYF
v_call: TRBV4-3
j_call: TRBJ2-7
d_call: .
clone_size: few

cdr3_nt: TGTGCCAGCAGGAGAGACAGGGGAGGGACTGAAGCTTTCTTT
cdr3_aa: CASRRDRGGTEAFF
v_call: TRBV2
j_call: TRBJ1-1
d_call: TRBD1
clone_size: .

cdr3_nt: TGTGCCAGCAGCTTCTATTTCGGTGGTATGGCTAGCGGGACCTACGAGCAGTACTTC
cdr3_aa: CASSFYFGGMASGTYEQYF
v_call: TRBV7-2
j_call: TRBJ2-7
d_call: TRBD2
clone_size: .

cdr3_nt: TGCGCCAGCAGACAGACTAGCGGGGGGGCAGGTGAGCAGTACTTC
cdr3_aa: CASRQTSGGAGEQYF
v_call: TRBV5-1
j_call: TRBJ2-7
d_call: TRBD2
clone_size: .

cdr3_nt: TGTGCCAGCAGTTTACTCGCAGGGGGGGGCTACACCTTC
cdr3_aa: CASSLLAGGGYTF
v_call: TRBV6-5
j_call: TRBJ1-2
d_call: TRBD1
clone_size: .

cdr3_nt: TGTGCCAGCAGCTGGGGAGGCAGGGGGCAGAATGAAAAACTGTTTTTT
cdr3_aa: CASSWGGRGQNEKLFF
v_call: TRBV5-4
j_call: TRBJ1-4
d_call: TRBD1
clone_size: .

cdr3_nt: TGTGCCTGGACAGTAGGGGGTTATGGCTACACCTTC
cdr3_aa: CAWTVGGYGYTF
v_call: TRBV30
j_call: TRBJ1-2
d_call: .
clone_size: .

cdr3_nt: TGTGCCAGCGGGGTTAGCGGGGGGCCGCGTCAGTTCTTC
cdr3_aa: CASGVSGGPRQFF
v_call: TRBV25-1
j_call: TRBJ2-1
d_call: TRBD2
clone_size: .

cdr3_nt: TGTGCCAGCAGAGGACAGGGACGGGAGACCCAGTACTTC
cdr3_aa: CASRGQGRETQYF
v_call: TRBV25-1
j_call: TRBJ2-5
d_call: TRBD1
clone_size: .

cdr3_nt: TGCGCCAGCAGTGCTGGGGGGAGCTCCTACGAGCAGTACTTC
cdr3_aa: CASSAGGSSYEQYF
v_call: TRBV23-1
j_call: TRBJ2-7
d_call: .
clone_size: .

cdr3_nt: TGTGCCAGCAGTGAATACCAGGGAACTAATGAAAAACTGTTTTTT
cdr3_aa: CASSEYQGTNEKLFF
v_call: TRBV25-1
j_call: TRBJ1-4
d_call: .
clone_size: few

cdr3_nt: TGCGCCAGCAGCTTGGATGCGGGGGACACAGATACGCAGTATTTT
cdr3_aa: CASSLDAGDTDTQYF
v_call: TRBV5-1
j_call: TRBJ2-3
d_call: TRBD2
clone_size: .

cdr3_nt: TGTGCCAGCAGTTACATAGGGGGCGCTGAAGCTTTCTTT
cdr3_aa: CASSYIGGAEAFF
v_call: TRBV6-5
j_call: TRBJ1-1
d_call: TRBD1
clone_size: few

cdr3_nt: TGCGCCAGCAGCCCTGACAGCCCCAATCAGCCCCAGCATTTT
cdr3_aa: CASSPDSPNQPQHF
v_call: TRBV5-1
j_call: TRBJ1-5
d_call: .
clone_size: .

cdr3_nt: TGTGCCAGCAGCACCAACAGGAAGTCTTTGTCTGAAGCTTTCTTT
cdr3_aa: CASSTNRKSLSEAFF
v_call: TRBV13
j_call: TRBJ1-1
d_call: .
clone_size: .

cdr3_nt: TGTGCCAGCAGCGCAGGACAGGGGGCTGGCTACGAGCAGTACTTC
cdr3_aa: CASSAGQGAGYEQYF
v_call: TRBV9
j_call: TRBJ2-7
d_call: TRBD1
clone_size: .

cdr3_nt: TGTGCCAGCAGTTACGGGCAGGGTGGGACTGAAGCTTTCTTT
cdr3_aa: CASSYGQGGTEAFF
v_call: TRBV6-5
j_call: TRBJ1-1
d_call: .
clone_size: .

cdr3_nt: TGCGCCAGCAGCTTGGCCACTAGCGGGGGGGACAAGAGAACCCAGTACTTC
cdr3_aa: CASSLATSGGDKRTQYF
v_call: TRBV5-1
j_call: TRBJ2-5
d_call: TRBD2
clone_size: few

cdr3_nt: TGTGCCAGCAGTTACGGGCCAATCTCGAACACCGGGGAGCTGTTTTTT
cdr3_aa: CASSYGPISNTGELFF
v_call: TRBV6-6
j_call: TRBJ2-2
d_call: .
clone_size: .

cdr3_nt: TGTGCCAGCAGCCGACAGGGAGTAGCTTTAGAGACCCAGTACTTC
cdr3_aa: CASSRQGVALETQYF
v_call: TRBV6-5
j_call: TRBJ2-5
d_call: TRBD1
clone_size: .

cdr3_nt: TGCGCCAGCCAACAGGGGGGGAACACTGAAGCTTTCTTT
cdr3_aa: CASQQGGNTEAFF
v_call: TRBV5-1
j_call: TRBJ1-1
d_call: TRBD1
clone_size: few

cdr3_nt: TGCAGCGTTGAATTCGGGCTAGCCAGGGAGACCCAGTACTTC
cdr3_aa: CSVEFGLARETQYF
v_call: TRBV29-1
j_call: TRBJ2-5
d_call: .
clone_size: few

cdr3_nt: TGTGCCATCAGTGGACAGCTATCTGGGGCCAACGTCCTGACTTTC
cdr3_aa: CAISGQLSGANVLTF
v_call: TRBV10-3
j_call: TRBJ2-6
d_call: .
clone_size: few

cdr3_nt: TGTGCCAGTAAGGGAGGGGACACCGGGGAGCTGTTTTTT
cdr3_aa: CASKGGDTGELFF
v_call: TRBV19
j_call: TRBJ2-2
d_call: TRBD2
clone_size: .

cdr3_nt: TGTGCCGGCACAGGGCAGGCTAATGAAAAACTGTTTTTT
cdr3_aa: CAGTGQANEKLFF
v_call: TRBV2
j_call: TRBJ1-4
d_call: .
clone_size: few

cdr3_nt: TGCGCCAGCAGCTTGGATTTAGTAGGAACTACAACTAATGAAAAACTGTTTTTT
cdr3_aa: CASSLDLVGTTTNEKLFF
v_call: TRBV5-1
j_call: TRBJ1-4
d_call: .
clone_size: .

cdr3_nt: TGTGCAAGTCTCGTCCACAGGGTGCGGGAGACCCAGTACTTC
cdr3_aa: CASLVHRVRETQYF
v_call: TRBV12-2
j_call: TRBJ2-5
d_call: .
clone_size: .

cdr3_nt: TGTGCCAGCAGCTCTAGGGGGACAGAAGGGAATGAGCAGTTCTTC
cdr3_aa: CASSSRGTEGNEQFF
v_call: TRBV7-3
j_call: TRBJ2-1
d_call: TRBD1
clone_size: .

cdr3_nt: TGTGCCAGCACCTTGATACCCGGGAAAGAAGCTTTCTTT
cdr3_aa: CASTLIPGKEAFF
v_call: TRBV9
j_call: TRBJ1-1
d_call: .
clone_size: .

cdr3_nt: TGTGCCAGCAACACAGGGTTGGGTTATCAGCCCCAGCATTTT
cdr3_aa: CASNTGLGYQPQHF
v_call: TRBV6-1
j_call: TRBJ1-5
d_call: .
clone_size: .

cdr3_nt: TGTGCCAGCAGTCGGGACAGGGGAGGCAATCAGCCCCAGCATTTT
cdr3_aa: CASSRDRGGNQPQHF
v_call: TRBV6-5
j_call: TRBJ1-5
d_call: TRBD1
clone_size: .

cdr3_nt: TGTGCCAGTAGTAGGCTGTCAGGGGGAGGCTACACCTTC
cdr3_aa: CASSRLSGGGYTF
v_call: TRBV19
j_call: TRBJ1-2
d_call: TRBD1
clone_size: .

cdr3_nt: TGTGCCAGCAGCTACGGGACACCGAGCTCCTACGAGCAGTACTTC
cdr3_aa: CASSYGTPSSYEQYF
v_call: TRBV4-2
j_call: TRBJ2-7
d_call: .
clone_size: .

cdr3_nt: TGTGCCAGCAGCCCCGGGAAGAGGGGGAGAGAGACCCAGTACTTC
cdr3_aa: CASSPGKRGRETQYF
v_call: TRBV11-1
j_call: TRBJ2-5
d_call: .
clone_size: few

cdr3_nt: TGTGCCAGCAGCTTTTTCGCGGGGGGGCCTAGCACAGATACGCAGTATTTT
cdr3_aa: CASSFFAGGPSTDTQYF
v_call: TRBV5-4
j_call: TRBJ2-3
d_call: TRBD2
clone_size: .

cdr3_nt: TGTGCCAGCCGTATACTGTACCAAGAGACCCAGTACTTC
cdr3_aa: CASRILYQETQYF
v_call: TRBV11-2
j_call: TRBJ2-5
d_call: .
clone_size: .

cdr3_nt: TGTGCCAGCAGCCAAGTCCGGGAACAGGGGGAAGTTAGCTACGAGCAGTACTTC
cdr3_aa: CASSQVREQGEVSYEQYF
v_call: TRBV5-6
j_call: TRBJ2-7
d_call: TRBD1
clone_size: once

cdr3_nt: TGTGCCAGCAGCGGTATCGACAGGGGGTCGACTGAAGCTTTCTTT
cdr3_aa: CASSGIDRGSTEAFF
v_call: TRBV5-5
j_call: TRBJ1-1
d_call: TRBD1
clone_size: few

cdr3_nt: TGCGCCAGCAGCTTGGATAACAGGCGCGAGACCCAGTACTTC
cdr3_aa: CASSLDNRRETQYF
v_call: TRBV5-1
j_call: TRBJ2-5
d_call: .
clone_size: .

cdr3_nt: TGTGCCAGCAGCTTGAAGGGAGTCGGGACCCAGTACTTC
cdr3_aa: CASSLKGVGTQYF
v_call: TRBV5-4
j_call: TRBJ2-5
d_call: .
clone_size: .

cdr3_nt: TGTGCCAGCAGCCAGCAGGGGTTAGCCAAAAACATTCAGTACTTC
cdr3_aa: CASSQQGLAKNIQYF
v_call: TRBV7-9
j_call: TRBJ2-4
d_call: .
clone_size: .

cdr3_nt: TGCAGTGCTGCGGGACAGGCCCTTCACACCTTC
cdr3_aa: CSAAGQALHTF
v_call: TRBV20-1
j_call: TRBJ1-2
d_call: TRBD1
clone_size: few

cdr3_nt: TGCGCCAGCAGCTTGGGGCAGAGCGACTCTGGAAACACCATATATTTT
cdr3_aa: CASSLGQSDSGNTIYF
v_call: TRBV5-1
j_call: TRBJ1-3
d_call: .
clone_size: .

cdr3_nt: TGTGCCAGCAGCTTCCTACTAGCGGCGTCGAACACCGGGGAGCTGTTTTTT
cdr3_aa: CASSFLLAASNTGELFF
v_call: TRBV5-4
j_call: TRBJ2-2
d_call: TRBD2
clone_size: .